The 8 T cell receptor beta chains reported below all come from one sample, sequenced in a study of cytomegalovirus exposure and HLA in healthy donors. The study ran its PCR with 60 Vbeta and 13 Jbeta primers. The data were produced by immunoSEQ multiplex PCR, yet TCRdb's version contains in-frame clones alone and is incomplete. The sample contains 150,000 to 200,000 clones, roughly 80% of which appear only once. The sample was PBMCs. These receptors were taken from a woman aged 50 to 65 in good health and CMV-seronegative.

This chain connects TRBV5-4 to TRBJ1-5, with D maybe TRBD1 (5 bases). This CDR3 has 14 amino acids. The V gene's germline CDR1 is SGHNT and CDR2 YYREEE (reference sequence). Trimming took off 0 bases at V and 5 bases at J, with 9 bases between the two ends. CDR3 sequence (DNA): TGTGCCAGCAGCTTGGGCGGGGCTGATCAGCCCCAGCATTTT. It encodes CASSLGGADQPQHF.

V and J are TRBV29-1 and TRBJ2-3; 11 nucleotides align to TRBD1. This CDR3 spans 15 amino acids. V lost 3 bases and J lost 4; bases outside the gene matches: 6. Germline V gene data show CDR1 as SQVTM and CDR2 as ANQGSEA. This CDR3 reads CSVDYRDRGADTQYF. The DNA for the CDR3 is TGCAGCGTTGATTATCGGGACAGGGGGGCAGATACGCAGTATTTT.

J is TRBJ2-5 and V is TRBV7-9; 7 bases fit TRBD2. CDR3 length equals 17 residues. Germline CDR1 SEHNR, CDR2 FQNEAQ (reference sequence). V lost 4 bases to trimming and J lost 3 bases; unmatched junction nucleotides: 14. The CDR3 DNA follows: TGTGCCAGCAGCTCCTCAGGACTGACGGGAGGTAAAGAGACCCAGTACTTC. Amino acids: CASSSSGLTGGKETQYF.

Only a few counts were recorded for this clone. The chain combines TRBV4-3 with TRBJ1-2; D is possibly TRBD1 (6 bases). The CDR3 covers 16 residues. The V gene's germline CDR1 is LGHNA and CDR2 YSLEER. V lost 0 bases and J lost 8, with 19 bases in between. CDR3 protein: CASSQDYKVRGHGYTF. The CDR3 nucleotides are TGCGCCAGCAGCCAAGATTATAAGGTGCGGGGGCACGGCTACACCTTC.

V usage is TRBV27 and J usage is TRBJ2-2, with 8 nucleotides matching TRBD1. This CDR3 has 15 amino acids. V shed 5 bases and J 0 bases; nucleotides not matched to a gene: 2. Looked up from germline, CDR1 is MNHEY and CDR2 is SMNVEV (reference sequence). The CDR3 reads CASSDRGANTGELFF. CDR3 nucleotides: TGTGCCAGCAGTGACAGGGGCGCGAACACCGGGGAGCTGTTTTTT.

The V and J genes are TRBV10-2 and TRBJ2-7; 9 bases line up with TRBD1. There are 15 residues in the CDR3. CDR1 and CDR2 (germline): WSHSY, SAAADI. V trimming: 10 bases; J trimming: 2 bases; junction bases outside the gene matches: 12. Here the CDR3 reads CATMLTGTGTYEQYF. Written as DNA, the CDR3 is TGCGCCACCATGCTGACCGGGACAGGGACCTACGAGCAGTACTTC.

The chain recombines TRBV2 with TRBJ2-1; possibly TRBD1 for D (6 bases). V gave up 8 bases and J gave up 0 bases, with 17 bases separating them. The CDR3 consists of 16 residues. Germline V lookup: CDR1 SNHLY, CDR2 FYNNEI. CDR3 DNA sequence: TGTGCCAGCCGAGCGGCAGGGGAGAGCTCCTACAATGAGCAGTTCTTC. Amino acid sequence: CASRAAGESSYNEQFF.

The chain is built from TRBV11-2 and TRBJ1-4, with D maybe TRBD1 (6 bases). Per germline, CDR1 SGHAT and CDR2 FQNNGV. Trimming cost V 7 bases and J 3 bases, with 15 bases left between them. The CDR3 spans 15 residues. CDR3 residues: CASTTQGGANEKLFF. As DNA, the CDR3 is TGTGCCAGCACCACCCAAGGGGGGGCTAATGAAAAACTGTTTTTT.